A selection of T cell receptor beta chains follows, all from one sample in a study of blood T cell repertoires in COVID-19. The method was immunoSEQ multiplex PCR; TCRdb's version includes in-frame clones alone and lacks a portion of them. The sample has 150,000 to 200,000 clones; 87% are singletons. Sequenced input: peripheral blood. Receptor source: a man in his fifties or sixties with active or convalescent COVID-19. The CDR3 runs from the conserved cysteine through the conserved F or W. Each record gives: D gene, J gene, V gene, clone size, CDR3 protein, CDR3 DNA. A D gene is named only where the DNA matches it firmly. The size of a clone is reported for some rows only, either as once, few or many, or as a class for expanded clones.

D: TRBD1; J: TRBJ1-1; V: TRBV5-1; size: -; CDR3: CASTQLTGDATEAFF; DNA: TGCGCCAGTACCCAATTGACAGGGGATGCCACTGAAGCTTTCTTT
D: -; J: TRBJ1-5; V: TRBV19; size: -; CDR3: CASSMEGMRQPQHF; DNA: TGTGCCAGTAGTATGGAGGGGATGAGGCAGCCCCAGCATTTT
D: TRBD2; J: TRBJ2-5; V: TRBV6-2/TRBV6-3; size: -; CDR3: CASSYYGLARFSGETQYF; DNA: TGTGCCAGCAGTTACTATGGACTAGCGCGCTTCAGCGGGGAGACCCAGTACTTC
D: -; J: TRBJ2-3; V: TRBV7-9; size: -; CDR3: CASSLNGISDTQYF; DNA: TGTGCCAGCAGCTTAAACGGGATCTCAGATACGCAGTATTTT
D: TRBD2; J: TRBJ2-1; V: TRBV7-3; size: -; CDR3: CASSLGLAGNNEQFF; DNA: TGTGCCAGCAGCTTAGGTCTAGCGGGGAACAATGAGCAGTTCTTC
D: TRBD2; J: TRBJ2-5; V: TRBV6-6; size: -; CDR3: CASSPWGPGTSGGARETQYF; DNA: TGTGCCAGCAGCCCCTGGGGTCCCGGGACTAGCGGGGGGGCTCGAGAGACCCAGTACTTC
D: -; J: TRBJ1-2; V: TRBV11-2; size: -; CDR3: CASRTLRLEGQPNYGYTF; DNA: TGTGCCAGCAGGACGCTTAGGTTGGAGGGTCAGCCTAACTATGGCTACACCTTC
D: TRBD1; J: TRBJ1-5; V: TRBV6-1; size: -; CDR3: CASSALGRGTGGNNQPQHF; DNA: TGTGCCAGCAGTGCGTTAGGGCGGGGGACAGGGGGCAACAATCAGCCCCAGCATTTT
D: -; J: TRBJ2-1; V: TRBV6-5; size: -; CDR3: CASKDGSYLGDEQFF; DNA: TGTGCCAGCAAAGATGGCAGTTATTTAGGGGATGAGCAGTTCTTC
D: TRBD1; J: TRBJ2-7; V: TRBV2; size: -; CDR3: CASFLGGAYEQYF; DNA: TGTGCCAGCTTCTTAGGGGGCGCCTACGAGCAGTACTTC
D: -; J: TRBJ2-2; V: TRBV5-6; size: -; CDR3: CASSSYTGELFF; DNA: TGTGCCAGCAGCTCCTACACCGGGGAGCTGTTTTTT
D: -; J: TRBJ1-1; V: TRBV14; size: -; CDR3: CASSQGVDTHTEAFF; DNA: TGTGCCAGCAGCCAAGGGGTGGACACCCACACTGAAGCTTTCTTT
D: -; J: TRBJ2-6; V: TRBV28; size: -; CDR3: CASSLSSGANVLTF; DNA: TGTGCCAGCAGTTTGAGCTCTGGGGCCAACGTCCTGACTTTC
D: TRBD1; J: TRBJ1-6; V: TRBV25-1; size: -; CDR3: CASLGQGGSPLHF; DNA: TGTGCCAGCCTGGGGCAGGGGGGTTCACCCCTCCACTTT
D: TRBD1; J: TRBJ1-6; V: TRBV7-9; size: -; CDR3: CASSNTTGASNSPLHF; DNA: TGTGCCAGCAGCAATACAACAGGGGCTTCTAATTCACCCCTCCACTTT
D: -; J: TRBJ1-5; V: TRBV5-1; size: -; CDR3: CASSLEAGAYQPQHF; DNA: TGCGCCAGCAGCTTGGAGGCAGGGGCCTATCAGCCCCAGCATTTT
D: TRBD1; J: TRBJ1-6; V: TRBV19; size: -; CDR3: CASRQGARSYNSPLHF; DNA: TGTGCCAGCCGACAGGGGGCACGCTCCTATAATTCACCCCTCCACTTT
D: TRBD2; J: TRBJ2-3; V: TRBV10-1; size: -; CDR3: CASSLLAGPLSTDTQYF; DNA: TGCGCCAGCAGTTTACTAGCGGGCCCCCTTAGCACAGATACGCAGTATTTT
D: TRBD2; J: TRBJ2-3; V: TRBV3-1/TRBV3-2; size: -; CDR3: CASSSTSGGATDTQYF; DNA: TGTGCCAGCAGTTCGACGAGCGGGGGGGCCACAGATACGCAGTATTTT
D: TRBD2; J: TRBJ2-2; V: TRBV5-1; size: once; CDR3: CASSVQTSGGNTGELFF; DNA: TGCGCCAGCAGCGTCCAAACTAGCGGCGGGAACACCGGGGAGCTGTTTTTT